This T cell receptor beta chain is from a study of regulatory T cells. Study outcomes and limitations: Hydrophobic residues at CDR3 positions 6 and 7 were enriched in conventional CD4+ T cells of CD3G-deficient patients.

Of note for this clone: What it recognizes is unknown.

Sorting split CD4+ cells into CD25-high CD127-low Tregs and CD25-low CD127-high conventional T cells. Amplification used 52 TRBV primers and 13 TRBJ primers. Sequencing used immunoSEQ multiplex PCR; TCRdb keeps in-frame clones, though not all of them. The data show about 35,000 clones, approximately 90% seen once. The CDR3 runs 14 residues. The V gene's germline CDR1 is MDHEN and CDR2 SYDVKM. V shed 4 bases, J shed 4 bases, and the junction held 7 bases outside the gene matches. The receptor comes from a young adult with CD3G deficiency. V usage is TRBV28 and J usage is TRBJ2-7; 7 nucleotides agree with TRBD2. Sequencing was done on a sample of conventional CD4+ T cells sorted from blood. CDR3 sequence reads: CASSSGTTLYEQYF. CDR3 bases: TGTGCCAGCAGTTCCGGGACTACGCTGTACGAGCAGTACTTC.